Following are 22 T cell receptor beta chains from one sample sequenced in a study of control samples from healthy donors and cancer patients (dated by TCRdb to 2019 to 2021). The library was prepared using the immunoSEQ multiplex PCR assay. TCRdb took this table from immuneACCESS and kept in-frame rearrangements with V and J called. Such tables lack part of the clones; where checked against another copy, unresolved V genes explain under half of the gap, and the rest is unexplained. The sample has 100,000 or so clones on record, more than 85% of them singletons. Approximately 1% of the sample comes from the top ten. The sequenced sample was blood. All receptors come from a woman younger than 45 in good health.

V usage is TRBV30 and J usage is TRBJ1-5; D ambiguous. CDR3 length: 13 amino acids. The V and J ends lost 2 bases and 3 bases respectively, with 8 bases between them. Germline V lookup: CDR1 GTSNPN, CDR2 SVGIG (reference sequence). The CDR3 reads CAWSKGLNQPQHF. The CDR3 coding sequence is TGTGCCTGGAGTAAAGGGCTCAATCAGCCCCAGCATTTT.

This clone was seen a handful of times. The chain carries TRBV28 and TRBJ1-5; unclear D gene. Germline loops: CDR1 MDHEN, CDR2 SYDVKM. Trimming shortened V by 5 bases and J by 4 bases, and 9 bases separated the two germline ends. The CDR3 contains 13 residues. The DNA of the CDR3 is TGTGCCAGCAGTGCTCTGAGGAATCAGCCCCAGCATTTT. Encoded protein: CASSALRNQPQHF.

The rearrangement joins TRBV23-1 to TRBJ1-2, with 9 bases that match TRBD1. TRBV23-1 falls under the ORF class, with uncertain function. The CDR3 loop spans 14 amino acids. Trimming at V came to 6 bases and at J to 6 bases, leaving 8 bases not matched to a gene. The CDR3 nucleotides read TGCGCCAGCAGCCGGGACAGGGAAATCGATGGCTACACCTTC. This translates into CASSRDREIDGYTF.

The rearrangement joins TRBV3-1 (or the pseudogene TRBV3-2) to TRBJ2-5; D is possibly TRBD2 (5 bases). The CDR3 sequence is 10 residues long. Germline V gene lookup returns CDR1 LGHDT and CDR2 YNNKEL (reference sequence). CDR3 DNA sequence: TGTGTAGGGAGACAAGAGACCCAGTACTTC. It codes for CVGRQETQYF.

The chain combines TRBV19 with TRBJ1-5, with D unresolved. Germline CDR1 is LNHDA and CDR2 is SQIVND (reference sequence). The CDR3 sequence is 13 residues long. Trimming left V 7 bases short and J 3 bases short, with 10 bases between. Here the CDR3 DNA reads TGTGCCAGTATGGACGGACCCAATCAGCCCCAGCATTTT. Translation: CASMDGPNQPQHF.

The rearrangement links TRBV7-2 to TRBJ2-3; 7 bases match TRBD2. The CDR3 totals 14 residues. With V trimmed by 5 bases and J by 3 bases, 5 bases remained unmatched. Germline CDR1 SGHTA, CDR2 FQGNSA. CDR3 protein: CASSPGGWTDTQYF. The CDR3 DNA follows: TGTGCCAGCAGCCCCGGGGGGTGGACAGATACGCAGTATTTT.

The gene calls are TRBV6-1 and TRBJ2-5, with D possibly being TRBD1 (7 bases). CDR1 and CDR2 from the germline V gene are MNHNS and SASEGT. Trimming shortened V by 2 bases and J by 5 bases, and 18 bases separated the two germline ends. The CDR3 has 16 amino acids. The CDR3 protein is CASSEIGGGGAETQYF. In nucleotides, the CDR3 is TGTGCCAGCAGTGAAATAGGTGGAGGGGGCGCGGAGACCCAGTACTTC.

This clone occurred a few times. The rearrangement links TRBV27 to TRBJ2-2; no definite D call. Looked up from germline, CDR1 is MNHEY and CDR2 is SMNVEV (reference sequence). The ends were cut back, 4 bases at V and 4 bases at J, with 13 bases in the middle. This CDR3 has 15 amino acids. Here the CDR3 DNA reads TGTGCCAGCAGTTCCCCCCCAGCCCCCACCGGGGAGCTGTTTTTT. Translated: CASSSPPAPTGELFF.

The rearrangement joins TRBV11-2 to TRBJ2-7, with D possibly being TRBD1 (5 bases). This CDR3 region has 13 residues. Germline CDR1 reads SGHAT; CDR2 reads FQNNGV. V was clipped by 8 bases and J by 2 bases, with 13 bases between them. CDR3 region: CASSLGATYEQYF. CDR3 in DNA: TGTGCCAGCTCCTTAGGGGCCACCTACGAGCAGTACTTC.

The J gene is TRBJ2-1, the V gene TRBV10-2, with 9 bases lining up with TRBD2. CDR3 length: 15 amino acids. Germline CDR1 and CDR2: WSHSY and SAAADI. V shed 10 bases and J 6 bases; nucleotides not matched to a gene: 13. DNA for the CDR3: TGCGCCACCATGACCGGGACTAGCAGTTCCAATGAGCAGTTCTTC. Translated, it gives CATMTGTSSSNEQFF.

The rearrangement uses TRBV7-8 and TRBJ2-5; no definite D call. The CDR3 contains 13 residues. CDR1 is SGHVS and CDR2 is FQNEAQ in the germline V gene. V dropped 2 bases and J dropped 5 bases, with 9 bases sitting between them. CDR3 protein: CASSLQAHETQYF. CDR3 nucleotides: TGTGCCAGCAGCTTACAGGCCCACGAGACCCAGTACTTC.

V and J are TRBV9 and TRBJ1-2, with 8 bases fitting TRBD1. V was pared by 4 bases and J by 8 bases, with 4 bases of the junction left unmatched. CDR1 is SGDLS, CDR2 YYNGEE, per germline. The CDR3 spans 12 residues. The CDR3, as DNA: TGTGCCAGCAGCTTACAGGGGGGCGGCTACACCTTC. Its protein product is CASSLQGGGYTF.

The chain has TRBV4-2 and TRBJ2-1; 12 nucleotides line up with TRBD2. Germline CDR1 and CDR2: LGHNA and YNFKEQ. Germline trimming cut 4 bases from V and 4 bases from J; bases unmatched to any gene: 5. CDR3 length equals 16 residues. The CDR3 sequence: CASSPRLAGAYNEQFF. The DNA for the CDR3 is TGTGCCAGCAGCCCCAGACTAGCGGGGGCATACAATGAGCAGTTCTTC.

There are a few counts of this clone. The chain employs TRBV27 and TRBJ1-1; D is uncertain. The CDR3 contains 13 residues. The V gene's germline CDR1 is MNHEY and CDR2 SMNVEV (reference sequence). Trimming removed 1 base from V and 8 bases from J, with 11 bases in between. The CDR3 spells CASSLLNAGEAFF. In DNA form, the CDR3 reads TGTGCCAGCAGTTTATTAAATGCAGGAGAAGCTTTCTTT.

This chain uses TRBV6-1 with TRBJ2-5; D possibly corresponds to TRBD1 (5 bases). The V end lost 1 base, the J end lost 3 bases, and 6 bases lay between the germline ends. The CDR3 is 13 residues long. CDR1 is MNHNS, CDR2 SASEGT, per germline. The CDR3 is CASSEGREETQYF. The CDR3 DNA reads as TGTGCCAGCAGTGAAGGCAGGGAAGAGACCCAGTACTTC.

V gene TRBV30 combines with J gene TRBJ1-1, with unresolved D. Germline V gives CDR1 GTSNPN, CDR2 SVGIG (reference sequence). V shed 2 bases and J shed 0 bases, with 7 bases lying between them. The CDR3 contains 13 residues. The CDR3 spells CAWSLTMNTEAFF. The CDR3 nucleotides are TGTGCCTGGAGTCTGACCATGAACACTGAAGCTTTCTTT.

The chain uses TRBV6-1 and TRBJ1-2; D remains ambiguous. V dropped 1 base and J dropped 9 bases, with 9 bases sitting between them. Germline-derived CDR1 and CDR2 are MNHNS and SASEGT. This CDR3 spans 12 amino acids. CDR3 sequence: CASSEGQASYTF. As DNA, the CDR3 is TGTGCCAGCAGTGAAGGGCAGGCTAGCTACACCTTC.

This clone was counted a few times. V gene TRBV14 combines with J gene TRBJ1-1; 7 nucleotides agree with TRBD1. Germline V gene data show CDR1 as SGHDN and CDR2 as FVKESK. This CDR3 is built from 13 residues. V shed 2 bases and J 7 bases; nucleotides not matched to a gene: 4. CDR3: CASSQWGTDEAFF. The CDR3 DNA follows: TGTGCCAGCAGCCAATGGGGGACAGATGAAGCTTTCTTT.

This rearrangement joins TRBV7-2 to TRBJ1-5; no clear D. The CDR3 extends over 12 amino acids. The germline V gene encodes CDR1 SGHTA and CDR2 FQGNSA. V lost 3 bases to trimming and J lost 4 bases, with 4 bases between them. CDR3 bases: TGTGCCAGCAGCTTCGTAAATCAGCCCCAGCATTTT. It specifies CASSFVNQPQHF.

The DNA for the CDR3 is TGTGCCAGCAGCGAGGGACTAGCGGGGGGAAACGGGGAGCTGTTTTTT. The encoded protein is CASSEGLAGGNGELFF. The J gene is TRBJ2-2, the V gene TRBV9; 15 bases align to TRBD2. Germline V gene sequence: CDR1 SGDLS, CDR2 YYNGEE. The CDR3 is made up of 16 amino acids. The V segment lost 3 bases and the J segment 7 bases; nucleotides outside the gene matches: 4.

This chain uses TRBV5-4 with TRBJ2-1; no clear D gene. Germline lookup yields CDR1 SGHNT and CDR2 YYREEE (reference sequence). The CDR3 has 13 residues. V lost 0 bases to trimming and J lost 4 bases, with 5 bases between them. This CDR3 is CASSLATYNEQFF. DNA of the CDR3: TGTGCCAGCAGCTTGGCTACATACAATGAGCAGTTCTTC.

V gene TRBV11-2 combines with J gene TRBJ1-5; no firm D call. Germline CDR1 SGHAT, CDR2 FQNNGV. The CDR3 covers 16 residues. Trimming removed 0 bases from V and 0 bases from J, with 9 bases in between. The CDR3 DNA reads TGTGCCAGCAGCTTAGATAGCAGGCATAGCAATCAGCCCCAGCATTTT. This codes for CASSLDSRHSNQPQHF.